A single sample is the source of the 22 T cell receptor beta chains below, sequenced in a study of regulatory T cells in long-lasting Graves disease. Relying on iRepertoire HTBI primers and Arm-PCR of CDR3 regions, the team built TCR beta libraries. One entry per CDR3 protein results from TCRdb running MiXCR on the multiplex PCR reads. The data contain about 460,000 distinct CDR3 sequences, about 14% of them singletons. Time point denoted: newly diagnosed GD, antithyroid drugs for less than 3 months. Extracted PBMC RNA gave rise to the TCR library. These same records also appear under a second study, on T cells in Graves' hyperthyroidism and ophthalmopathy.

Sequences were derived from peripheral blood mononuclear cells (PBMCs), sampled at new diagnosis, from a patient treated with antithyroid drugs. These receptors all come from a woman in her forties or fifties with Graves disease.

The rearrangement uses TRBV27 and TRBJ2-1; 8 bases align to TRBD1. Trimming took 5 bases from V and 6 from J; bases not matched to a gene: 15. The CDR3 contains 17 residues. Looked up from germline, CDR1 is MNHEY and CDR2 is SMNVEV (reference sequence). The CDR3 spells CASSTDFRLQGANEQFF. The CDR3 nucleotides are TGTGCCAGCAGTACCGACTTTAGGCTTCAGGGGGCCAATGAGCAGTTCTTC.

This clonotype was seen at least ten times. Here the CDR3 DNA reads TGTGCCAGCAGAACCCAGGGGCGGGGAGATACGCAGTATTTT. Translation gives CASRTQGRGDTQYF. This chain links TRBV28 with TRBJ2-3; D tentatively reads TRBD1 or TRBD2 (6 bases each). Per the germline V gene, CDR1 is MDHEN and CDR2 is SYDVKM. The CDR3 has 14 amino acids. Trimming removed 6 bases at V and 5 bases at J, with 15 bases between.

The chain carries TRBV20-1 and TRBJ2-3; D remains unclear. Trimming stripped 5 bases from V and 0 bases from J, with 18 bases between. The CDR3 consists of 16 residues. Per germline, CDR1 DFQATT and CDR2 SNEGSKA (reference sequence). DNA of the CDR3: TGCAGTGCTCCCAAGTTAGGGTCCCCTAGCACAGATACGCAGTATTTT. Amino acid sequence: CSAPKLGSPSTDTQYF.

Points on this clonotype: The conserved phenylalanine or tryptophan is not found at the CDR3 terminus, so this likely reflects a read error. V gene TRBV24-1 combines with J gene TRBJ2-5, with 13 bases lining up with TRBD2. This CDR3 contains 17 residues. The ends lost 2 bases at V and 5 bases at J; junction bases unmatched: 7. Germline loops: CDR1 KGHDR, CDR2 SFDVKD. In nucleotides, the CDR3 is TGTGCCACCAGTGATTCCCAACTAGCGGGAGGGTTTGAGACCCAGTACTCC. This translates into CATSDSQLAGGFETQYS.

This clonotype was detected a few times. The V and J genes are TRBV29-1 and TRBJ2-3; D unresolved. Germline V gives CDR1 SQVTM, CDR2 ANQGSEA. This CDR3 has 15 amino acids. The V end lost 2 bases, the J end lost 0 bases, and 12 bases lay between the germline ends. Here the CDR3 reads CSVETTPESTDTQYF. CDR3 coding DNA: TGCAGCGTTGAAACGACACCCGAAAGCACAGATACGCAGTATTTT.

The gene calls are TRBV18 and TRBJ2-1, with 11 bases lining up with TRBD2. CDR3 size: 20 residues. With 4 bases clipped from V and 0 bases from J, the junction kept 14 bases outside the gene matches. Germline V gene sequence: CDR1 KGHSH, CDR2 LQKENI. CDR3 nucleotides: TGTGCCAGCTCACTAGCCGGGACTAGCGGAGTGGGAAGCTCCTACAATGAGCAGTTCTTC. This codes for CASSLAGTSGVGSSYNEQFF.

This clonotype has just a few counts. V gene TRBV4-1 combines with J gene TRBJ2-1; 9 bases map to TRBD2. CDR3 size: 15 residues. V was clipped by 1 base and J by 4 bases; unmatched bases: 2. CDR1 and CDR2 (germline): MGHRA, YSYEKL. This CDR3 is CASSQVAGEYNEQFF. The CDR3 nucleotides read TGCGCCAGCAGCCAAGTAGCGGGAGAATACAATGAGCAGTTCTTC.

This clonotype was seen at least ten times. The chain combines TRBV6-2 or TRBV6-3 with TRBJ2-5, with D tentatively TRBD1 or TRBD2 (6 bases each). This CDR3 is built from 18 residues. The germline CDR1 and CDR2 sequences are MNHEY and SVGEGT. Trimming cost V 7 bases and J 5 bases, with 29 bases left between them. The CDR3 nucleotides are TGTGCCAGCACGCCAAAGACGGAGGGGGGTAGGGTCGCGGAGACCCAGTACTTC. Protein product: CASTPKTEGGRVAETQYF.

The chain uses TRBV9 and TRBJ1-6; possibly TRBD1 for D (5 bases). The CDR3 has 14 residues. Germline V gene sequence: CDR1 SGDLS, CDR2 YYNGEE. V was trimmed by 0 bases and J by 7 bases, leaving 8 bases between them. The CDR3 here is CASSVGGGNSPLHF. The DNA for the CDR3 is TGTGCCAGCAGCGTAGGCGGGGGGAATTCACCCCTCCACTTT.

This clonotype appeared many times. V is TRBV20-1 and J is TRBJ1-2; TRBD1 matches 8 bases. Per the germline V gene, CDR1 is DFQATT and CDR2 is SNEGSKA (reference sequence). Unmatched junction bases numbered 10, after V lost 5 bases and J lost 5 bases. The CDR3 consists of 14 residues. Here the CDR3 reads CSAPGQGGGYGYTF. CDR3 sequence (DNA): TGCAGTGCTCCTGGACAGGGCGGGGGGTATGGCTACACCTTC.

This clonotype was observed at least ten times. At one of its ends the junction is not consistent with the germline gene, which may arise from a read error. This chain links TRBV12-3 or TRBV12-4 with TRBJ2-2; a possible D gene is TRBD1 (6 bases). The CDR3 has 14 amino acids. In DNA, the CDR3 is TGCGCCAGCAGTCCGACAGGCAACACCGGGGAGCTGTTTTTT. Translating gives CASSPTGNTGELFF.

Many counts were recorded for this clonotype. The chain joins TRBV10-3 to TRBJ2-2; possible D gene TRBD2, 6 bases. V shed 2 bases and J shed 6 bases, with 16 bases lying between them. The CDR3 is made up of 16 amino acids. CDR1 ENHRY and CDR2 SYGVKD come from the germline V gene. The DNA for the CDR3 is TGTGCCATCAGTGAGAGGGAGGATTTGATGGCCGGGGAGCTGTTTTTT. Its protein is CAISEREDLMAGELFF.

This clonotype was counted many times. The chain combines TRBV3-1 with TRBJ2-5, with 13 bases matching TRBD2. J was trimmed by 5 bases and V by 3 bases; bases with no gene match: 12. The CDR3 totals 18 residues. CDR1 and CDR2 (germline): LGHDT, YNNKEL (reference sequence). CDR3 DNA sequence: TGTGCCAGCAGCCAGGACCGGACTAGCGGGAGTTTTGTGGAGACCCAGTACTTC. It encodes CASSQDRTSGSFVETQYF.

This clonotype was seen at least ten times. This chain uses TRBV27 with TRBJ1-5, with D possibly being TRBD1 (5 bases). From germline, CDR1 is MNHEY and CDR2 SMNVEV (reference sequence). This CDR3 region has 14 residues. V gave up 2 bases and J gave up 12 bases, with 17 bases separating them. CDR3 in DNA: TGTGCCAGCAGTTTAGGAAGTGGGACTATTGTCCAGCATTTT. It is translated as CASSLGSGTIVQHF.

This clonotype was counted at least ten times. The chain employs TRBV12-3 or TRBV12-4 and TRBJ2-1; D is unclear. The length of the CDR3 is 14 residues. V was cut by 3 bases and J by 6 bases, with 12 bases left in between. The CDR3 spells CASSFREFGNEQFF. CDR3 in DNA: TGTGCCAGCAGTTTTAGGGAATTCGGCAATGAGCAGTTCTTC.

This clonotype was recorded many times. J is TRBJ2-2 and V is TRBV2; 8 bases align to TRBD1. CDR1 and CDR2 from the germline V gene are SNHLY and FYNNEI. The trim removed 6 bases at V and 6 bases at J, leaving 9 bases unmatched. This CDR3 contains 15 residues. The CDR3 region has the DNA TGTGCCAGCAGCCGTGTGGCCAGGGGGCCCGGGGAGCTGTTTTTT. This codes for CASSRVARGPGELFF.

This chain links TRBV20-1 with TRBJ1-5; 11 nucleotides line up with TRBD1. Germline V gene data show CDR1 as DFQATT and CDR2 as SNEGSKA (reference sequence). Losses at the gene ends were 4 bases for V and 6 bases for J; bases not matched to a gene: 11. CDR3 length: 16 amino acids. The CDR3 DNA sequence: TGCAGTGCTAATAAAGGTGGGACAGGGGGATCTCAGCCCCAGCATTTT. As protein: CSANKGGTGGSQPQHF.

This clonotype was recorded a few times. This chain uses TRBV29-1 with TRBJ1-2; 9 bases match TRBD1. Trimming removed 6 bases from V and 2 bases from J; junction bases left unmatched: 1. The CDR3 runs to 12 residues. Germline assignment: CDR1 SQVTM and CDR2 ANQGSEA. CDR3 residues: CSVGTGNYGYTF. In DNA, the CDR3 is TGCAGCGTCGGGACAGGGAACTATGGCTACACCTTC.

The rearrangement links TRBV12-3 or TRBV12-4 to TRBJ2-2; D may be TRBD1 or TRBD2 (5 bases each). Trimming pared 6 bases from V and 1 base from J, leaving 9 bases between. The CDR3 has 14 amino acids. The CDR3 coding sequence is TGTGCCAGCAGACTAGGACAGAACACCGGGGAGCTGTTTTTT. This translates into CASRLGQNTGELFF.

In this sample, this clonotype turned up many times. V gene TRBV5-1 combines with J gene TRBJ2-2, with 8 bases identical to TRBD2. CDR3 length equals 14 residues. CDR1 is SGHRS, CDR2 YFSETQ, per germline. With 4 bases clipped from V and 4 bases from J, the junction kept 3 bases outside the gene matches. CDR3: CASSRREATGELFF. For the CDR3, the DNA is TGCGCCAGCAGCCGGCGGGAGGCCACCGGGGAGCTGTTTTTT.

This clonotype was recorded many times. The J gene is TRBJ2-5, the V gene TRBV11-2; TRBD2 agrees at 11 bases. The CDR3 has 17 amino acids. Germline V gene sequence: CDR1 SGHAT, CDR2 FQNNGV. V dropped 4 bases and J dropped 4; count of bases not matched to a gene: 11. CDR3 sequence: CASSSYPTSGSRETQYF. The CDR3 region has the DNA TGTGCCAGCAGCTCCTATCCCACTAGCGGGAGCCGAGAGACCCAGTACTTC.

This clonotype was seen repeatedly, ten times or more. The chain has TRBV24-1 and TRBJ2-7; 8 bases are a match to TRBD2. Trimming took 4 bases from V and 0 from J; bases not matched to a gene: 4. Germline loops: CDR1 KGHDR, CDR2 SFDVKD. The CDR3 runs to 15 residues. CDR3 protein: CATSDPRGGSYEQYF. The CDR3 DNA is TGTGCCACCAGTGACCCCCGGGGGGGCTCCTACGAGCAGTACTTC.